Listed below are T cell receptor beta chains from one sample, sequenced in a study of resident and recirculating memory T cells in vitiligo. Clones were read by immunoSEQ multiplex PCR, and TCRdb kept only the in-frame ones, dropping some. The profile covers tens of thousands of clones, with about 90% appearing a single time and roughly 5.1% taken by the ten largest. Sample: blood. These receptors came from a male donor with vitiligo. Both conserved end residues are part of each CDR3. A D gene is named only where the DNA matches it firmly.

TRBJ2-5	TRBV15	-	TGTGCCACCAGCAGCTGGTACGGCGGGACCCAGTACTTC	CATSSWYGGTQYF
TRBJ2-1	TRBV18	TRBD2	TGTGCCAGCTCGGGGACTAGCGGGACCCTTTACAATGAGCAGTTCTTC	CASSGTSGTLYNEQFF
TRBJ1-5	TRBV7-9	TRBD1	TGTGCCAGCAGCTCATCCAGGGGGACTGCTTGGGAGGCCCAGCATTTT	CASSSSRGTAWEAQHF
TRBJ2-2	TRBV5-8	-	TGTGCCAGCAGCTTGAGTGAGGCCGGGGAGCTGTTTTTT	CASSLSEAGELFF
TRBJ2-5	TRBV5-4	-	TGTGCCAGCAGCTTAGAGGCCCAGGAGACCCAGTACTTC	CASSLEAQETQYF
TRBJ1-5	TRBV10-3	TRBD1	TGTGCCATCTCGGACGGAGGACAGGGCAATCAGCCCCAGCATTTT	CAISDGGQGNQPQHF
TRBJ1-1	TRBV6-5	-	TGTGCCAGCAGTCGAACGGACAGAAGAGCTTTCTTT	CASSRTDRRAFF
TRBJ1-2	TRBV7-2	-	TGTGCCAGCAGCCCCGGGGTGGGACTTCACTATGGCTACACCTTC	CASSPGVGLHYGYTF
TRBJ1-5	TRBV28	-	TGTGCCAGCAGTTTATTGACCCCGACATTTAGCAATCAGCCCCAGCATTTT	CASSLLTPTFSNQPQHF
TRBJ1-1	TRBV11-2	-	TGTGCCAGCAGCCCCAGGGGAGAACCCATGAACACTGAAGCTTTCTTT	CASSPRGEPMNTEAFF
TRBJ2-1	TRBV11-2	-	TGTGCCAGCAGCTTAGGCCTAGACAATGAGCAGTTCTTC	CASSLGLDNEQFF
TRBJ1-2	TRBV4-1	-	TGCGCCAGCAGCCAGCCGGCGGAGAAATCTAACTATGGCTACACCTTC	CASSQPAEKSNYGYTF
TRBJ1-1	TRBV7-2	TRBD1	TGTGCCAGCAGCTTGGATAGACAGGGAACTGAAGCTTTCTTT	CASSLDRQGTEAFF